This T cell receptor beta chain appears in the sequencing data of a study of cytomegalovirus exposure and HLA in healthy donors. Study-level findings and limits: Specificity for CMV antigens was confirmed in vitro for a few of the CMV-associated chains. TCR beta V segments were, for the most part, productive about 87% or about 30% of the time in an earlier analysis. Certain indistinguishable V segments, among them TRBV6-2 and TRBV6-3, were excluded.

The primer mix had 60 Vbeta and 13 Jbeta primers. TCRdb's copy holds only in-frame clones and misses some; the assay was immunoSEQ multiplex PCR. The sample lists about 140,000 clones; 87% were seen once. V lost 6 bases and J 4 bases, leaving 15 bases between the germline ends. This CDR3 region has 13 residues. Germline CDR1 is SQVTM and CDR2 is ANQGSEA. This clone came up once. Its antigen is as yet unknown. The source of this sequence is a woman aged 25 to 39 in good health and CMV-seronegative. V and J are TRBV29-1 and TRBJ1-2, with D perhaps TRBD1 (5 bases). The sequenced sample consisted of PBMCs. CDR3 loop: CSVTGLYTYGYTF. CDR3 DNA sequence: TGCAGCGTCACAGGCCTCTATACCTATGGCTACACCTTC.